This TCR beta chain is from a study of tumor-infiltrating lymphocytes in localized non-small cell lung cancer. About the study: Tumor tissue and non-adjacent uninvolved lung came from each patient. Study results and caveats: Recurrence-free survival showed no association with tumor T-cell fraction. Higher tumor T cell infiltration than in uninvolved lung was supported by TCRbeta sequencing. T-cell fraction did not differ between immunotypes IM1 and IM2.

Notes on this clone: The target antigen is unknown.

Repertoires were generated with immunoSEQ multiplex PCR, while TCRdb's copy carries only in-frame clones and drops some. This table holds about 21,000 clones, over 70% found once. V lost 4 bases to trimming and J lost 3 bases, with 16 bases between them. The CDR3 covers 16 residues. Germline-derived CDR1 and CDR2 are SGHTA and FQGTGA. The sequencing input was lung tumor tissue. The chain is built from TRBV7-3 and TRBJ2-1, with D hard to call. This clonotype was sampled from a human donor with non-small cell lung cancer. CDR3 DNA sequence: TGTGCCAGCAGCTACCTACAGTCAGCAGGCTACAATGAGCAGTTCTTC. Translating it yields CASSYLQSAGYNEQFF. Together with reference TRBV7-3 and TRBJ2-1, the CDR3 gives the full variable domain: GAGVSQTPSNKVTEKGKYVELRCDPISGHTALYWYRQSLGQGPEFLIYFQGTGAADDSGLPNDRFFAVRPEGSVSTLKIQRTERGDSAVYLCASSYLQSAGYNEQFFGPGTRLTVL.